This TCR beta chain was recovered during a study of CD8 T cells in Susac syndrome. Random hexamers primed reverse transcription of roughly 0.5 to 1 ug RNA. By means of immunoSEQ multiplex PCR, TCR beta CDR3 spanning 54 Vbeta and 13 Jbeta underwent amplification. TCRdb analysed the immunoSEQ multiplex PCR reads with MiXCR anew, one entry per CDR3 protein. The sample lists around 190,000 distinct CDR3 sequences, 85% to 95% occurring once. Sequencing of TCR beta was performed on blood CD8+ and CD4+ T cells. Including both end residues, the CDR3 is 20 amino acids long. Germline CDR1 MNHNS, CDR2 SASEGT. Note on this clonotype: The DNA is left out, because the CDR3 cannot be placed on it with certainty; the CDR3 is given as TCRdb lists it.

The sample comprised CD4+ T cells from PBMCs. V and J are TRBV6-1 and TRBJ2-7; the table calls TRBD1, which could not be checked here. This receptor was obtained from a human donor in good health. The CDR3: CASRPEQGRAVLRALEEQYF.